This T cell receptor beta chain was observed in a study of OX40 agonist ivuxolimab in advanced cancers. Study-wide context: Under the entry rules, prior anti-PD-1, anti-PD-L1 or anti-CTLA-4 therapy was allowed, and approximately 40% had some. Study outcomes and limitations: Among the lowest peripheral clonal expansion occurred in 0.1-3.0 mg/kg partial responders. Clonal expansion by week 6 occurred in CD4+ and CD8+ blood T cells (at 0.1 to 3.0 mg/kg).

Details on this clone: Its antigen is as yet unknown.

Germline loops: CDR1 MNHEY, CDR2 SVGAGI. The CDR3 consists of 12 residues. V trimming: 9 bases; J trimming: 3 bases; junction bases outside the gene matches: 2. Produced via immunoSEQ multiplex PCR; TCRdb's table is partial and in-frame only. This sample has tens of thousands of clones, with approximately 90% found just once. Sampling times: baseline, cycle 4 day 1, cycle 7 day 1. The chain has TRBV6-5 and TRBJ2-1, with 7 bases identical to TRBD1. The input for sequencing was CD4+ or CD8+ T cells sorted from blood, taken in a trial of the OX40 agonist ivuxolimab. This receptor was obtained from an adult with an advanced solid tumor such as melanoma, head and neck, liver or kidney cancer. The CDR3 reads CASGDSYNEQFF. CDR3 nucleotide sequence: TGTGCCAGTGGGGACAGCTACAATGAGCAGTTCTTC.